This T cell receptor beta chain derives from a study of blood T cell repertoires in COVID-19. Across the whole study: Researchers got acute and convalescent COVID-19 samples from the United States, Italy and Spain. The cDNA or gDNA used as material had been derived from T cells, B-cell-depleted T cells, or PBMCs.

The CDR3 loop spans 17 amino acids. Losses at the gene ends were 0 bases for V and 0 bases for J; bases not matched to a gene: 5. The germline V gene has CDR1 MGHRA and CDR2 YSYEKL. In the original processing: Reference gene primer amplification gave nucleated cell count estimates. Using immunoSEQ multiplex PCR, the repertoire was profiled, and TCRdb retains in-frame clones only, with some absent. The V and J calls and clone size are taken from that table; D and trimming were inferred from the DNA. The top ten clones hold 2.6% of a sample with some 150,000 clones, roughly 85% of them seen once. The receptor was isolated from a human donor with acute or convalescent COVID-19. The donor label of this sample is uncertain. V is TRBV4-1 and J is TRBJ2-7; 10 bases agree with TRBD2. The sequencing input was peripheral blood. CDR3 nucleotide sequence: TGCGCCAGCAGCCAAGAGCTAGCGGGGGCCTACTCCTACGAGCAGTACTTC. Its translation: CASSQELAGAYSYEQYF.